A single sample gave rise to the 22 T cell receptor beta chains below, sequenced in a study of cytomegalovirus exposure and HLA in healthy donors. Amplification used 60 Vbeta primers and 13 Jbeta primers. Profiled with immunoSEQ multiplex PCR; TCRdb holds only in-frame clones, not every one. The sample records over 100,000 clones, around 65% being singletons. Sample: PBMCs. Receptor source: a man younger than 35 in good health and CMV-seronegative.

This chain connects TRBV15 to TRBJ2-1, with 11 bases matching TRBD2. Per germline, CDR1 LNHNV and CDR2 YYDKDF (reference sequence). With 1 base clipped from V and 6 bases from J, the junction kept 8 bases outside the gene matches. The CDR3 sequence is 17 residues long. The CDR3 DNA reads as TGTGCCACCAGCAGAGCTGTAGCGGGAGGGCCTGGCAATGAGCAGTTCTTC. This gives the protein CATSRAVAGGPGNEQFF. The full variable domain, rest sourced from reference TRBV15 and TRBJ2-1, is DAMVIQNPRYQVTQFGKPVTLSCSQTLNHNVMYWYQQKSSQAPKLLFHYYDKDFNNEADTPDNFQSRRPNTSFCFLDIRSPGLGDTAMYLCATSRAVAGGPGNEQFFGPGTRLTVL.

The chain joins TRBV9 to TRBJ2-1; D is ambiguous. Germline lookup yields CDR1 SGDLS and CDR2 YYNGEE. The V gene lost 3 bases and the J gene lost 0 bases, with 10 bases spanning the gap. The CDR3 consists of 15 residues. In DNA form, the CDR3 reads TGTGCCAGCAGCGCGAGCGCCAGCTCCTACAATGAGCAGTTCTTC. It translates to CASSASASSYNEQFF.

The genes are TRBV30 and TRBJ1-5; 7 nucleotides align to TRBD1. This CDR3 is built from 15 residues. Germline V CDR1 and CDR2: GTSNPN, SVGIG (reference sequence). The V and J ends lost 1 base and 6 bases, in that order; junction bases with no gene match: 9. The CDR3 DNA reads TGTGCCTGGAGTGAAGACAGGGCCCTGGGTCAGCCCCAGCATTTT. It translates to CAWSEDRALGQPQHF.

The chain combines TRBV7-8 with TRBJ1-1; D not resolved. The CDR3 totals 13 residues. Germline CDR1 is SGHVS and CDR2 is FQNEAQ. V dropped 5 bases and J dropped 0 bases, with 7 bases sitting between them. The CDR3 reads CASSNELNTEAFF. DNA for the CDR3: TGTGCCAGCAGCAACGAGCTGAACACTGAAGCTTTCTTT.

The chain uses TRBV7-2 and TRBJ2-7; tentative D call: TRBD2 (5 bases). The germline V gene has CDR1 SGHTA and CDR2 FQGNSA. The CDR3 sequence is 14 residues long. The V and J ends lost 5 bases and 2 bases respectively, with 13 bases between them. In DNA form, the CDR3 reads TGTGCCAGCAGCCACAGTAGCGTTACCTACGAGCAGTACTTC. Amino acid sequence: CASSHSSVTYEQYF.

The gene calls are TRBV10-1 and TRBJ2-2; 9 positions agree with TRBD1. Per germline, CDR1 WNHNN and CDR2 SYGVQD (reference sequence). With 5 bases clipped from V and 6 bases from J, the junction kept 4 bases outside the gene matches. CDR3 size: 14 residues. The CDR3 sequence is CASSIQGASGELFF. The CDR3 nucleotides read TGCGCCAGCAGTATACAGGGGGCGTCCGGGGAGCTGTTTTTT.

This clone came up a few times. Here the CDR3 reads CASSLPEETQYF. CDR3 sequence (DNA): TGTGCCAGCAGCTTGCCGGAAGAGACCCAGTACTTC. This chain connects TRBV5-4 to TRBJ2-5; no firm D call. Germline lookup yields CDR1 SGHNT and CDR2 YYREEE (reference sequence). Trimming pared 1 base from V and 3 bases from J, leaving 4 bases between. The CDR3 has 12 residues. Full variable domain (outside the CDR3, taken from reference TRBV5-4 and TRBJ2-5): ETGVTQSPTHLIKTRGQQVTLRCSSQSGHNTVSWYQQALGQGPQFIFQYYREEENGRGNFPPRFSGLQFPNYSSELNVNALELDDSALYLCASSLPEETQYFGPGTRLLVL.

J is TRBJ2-2 and V is TRBV7-8, with 8 bases aligning to TRBD2. V trimming: 7 bases; J trimming: 1 base; junction bases outside the gene matches: 8. The germline V gene encodes CDR1 SGHVS and CDR2 FQNEAQ. The CDR3 is 16 residues long. The CDR3 loop is CASTQAGEGNTGELFF. The CDR3 nucleotides are TGTGCCAGCACCCAAGCGGGGGAGGGGAACACCGGGGAGCTGTTTTTT. Together with reference TRBV7-8 and TRBJ2-2, the CDR3 gives the full variable domain: GAGVSQSPRYKVAKRGQDVALRCDPISGHVSLFWYQQALGQGPEFLTYFQNEAQLDKSGLPSDRFFAERPEGSVSTLKIQRTQQEDSAVYLCASTQAGEGNTGELFFGEGSRLTVL.

The chain carries TRBV6-5 and TRBJ2-7, with 9 positions matching TRBD1. The CDR3 has 14 residues. The germline V gene has CDR1 MNHEY and CDR2 SVGAGI. Trimming cost V 0 bases and J 4 bases; bases outside gene matches: 1. This CDR3 reads CASSYSTGGYEQYF. Here the CDR3 DNA reads TGTGCCAGCAGTTACTCGACAGGGGGGTACGAGCAGTACTTC.

The count of this clone is one. At one of its ends the junction is not consistent with the germline gene, which may arise from a read error. The chain uses TRBV2 and TRBJ1-2; 9 positions match TRBD1. Germline values: CDR1 SNHLY, CDR2 FYNNEI. The CDR3 totals 14 residues. This CDR3 is CASRGTGWDYGYPF. CDR3 nucleotides: TGTGCCAGCAGGGGGACAGGGTGGGACTATGGCTACCCCTTC.

This clone was seen only once. The rearrangement links TRBV28 to TRBJ2-3; TRBD1 aligns across 8 bases. This CDR3 is built from 14 residues. V shed 7 bases and J 1 base; nucleotides not matched to a gene: 4. Germline V gives CDR1 MDHEN, CDR2 SYDVKM. In DNA form, the CDR3 reads TGTGCCAGCAAAACAGGGGGAGGCACAGATACGCAGTATTTT. This translates into CASKTGGGTDTQYF.

This chain joins TRBV4-2 and TRBJ1-1; D gene ambiguous. Germline CDR1 is LGHNA and CDR2 is YNFKEQ. V lost 4 bases and J 6 bases, leaving 9 bases between the germline ends. The CDR3 totals 12 residues. The CDR3 sequence: CASSPGIPEAFF. CDR3 nucleotide sequence: TGTGCCAGCAGCCCCGGGATACCTGAAGCTTTCTTT.

The V call is TRBV5-4, the J call TRBJ2-7; TRBD1 matches 8 bases. V trimming: 4 bases; J trimming: 5 bases; junction bases outside the gene matches: 8. The CDR3 sequence is 14 residues long. In germline, CDR1 is SGHNT, CDR2 YYREEE (reference sequence). DNA of the CDR3: TGTGCCAGCAGCCGGACAGGGTATAGGCACGAGCAGTACTTC. It encodes CASSRTGYRHEQYF.

The CDR3 DNA reads TGTGCCAGCAGTTTCTACAGGGTCCCCTACGAGCAGTACTTC. Its translation is CASSFYRVPYEQYF. This chain connects TRBV28 to TRBJ2-7, with D possibly TRBD1 on 6 matching bases. Germline CDR1 and CDR2: MDHEN and SYDVKM. Trimming removed 3 bases from V and 2 bases from J, with 11 bases in between. The CDR3 has 14 residues.

This clone has only one observation. J is TRBJ1-1 and V is TRBV10-2; a weak D match, TRBD1 (5 bases). The germline V gene has CDR1 WSHSY and CDR2 SAAADI. The CDR3 runs to 13 residues. The V end lost 9 bases, the J end lost 6 bases, and 17 bases lay between the germline ends. The CDR3 DNA is TGCGCCAGTAAGGGGTACGGTAGGGCTGAAGCTTTCTTT. Its translation: CASKGYGRAEAFF.

A few counts support this clone. As DNA, the CDR3 is TGTGCCACCAGCAGAAGACTAGCGGGATACACAGATACGCAGTATTTT. Translation gives CATSRRLAGYTDTQYF. The V gene is TRBV15, the J gene TRBJ2-3, with 11 bases fitting TRBD2. The CDR3 spans 16 residues. CDR1 LNHNV and CDR2 YYDKDF come from the germline V gene (reference sequence). V shed 2 bases, J shed 2 bases, and the junction held 3 bases outside the gene matches.

The genes are TRBV6-5 and TRBJ2-7; D remains unclear. CDR3 length: 13 residues. The germline gives CDR1 MNHEY, CDR2 SVGAGI. Trimming shortened V by 6 bases and J by 5 bases, and 14 bases separated the two germline ends. CDR3 protein: CASSNLSPHEQYF. The CDR3 nucleotides are TGTGCCAGCAGCAATTTGAGCCCCCACGAGCAGTACTTC.

This clone was observed a handful of times. The J gene is TRBJ2-7, the V gene TRBV28; maybe TRBD1 (5 bases). In germline, CDR1 is MDHEN, CDR2 SYDVKM. The CDR3 totals 13 residues. The germline V and J ends were trimmed by 5 bases and 2 bases, with 10 bases remaining between them. The CDR3 DNA is TGTGCCAGCAGTCCAGGGCCACCCTACGAGCAGTACTTC. This sequence encodes CASSPGPPYEQYF.

V gene TRBV11-2 combines with J gene TRBJ2-7; 7 positions agree with TRBD2. With V trimmed by 1 base and J by 4 bases, 10 bases remained unmatched. This CDR3 contains 16 residues. Germline CDR1 is SGHAT and CDR2 is FQNNGV. In DNA, the CDR3 is TGTGCCAGCAGCTTAGGTGGACGGGGGGTTAGTTACGAGCAGTACTTC. Residues: CASSLGGRGVSYEQYF.

This sequence joins TRBV2 and TRBJ1-2; TRBD1 agrees at 7 bases. CDR1 is SNHLY, CDR2 FYNNEI, per germline. V was pared by 9 bases and J by 2 bases, with 3 bases of the junction left unmatched. This CDR3 contains 12 residues. The CDR3 reads CASDRENYGYTF. The CDR3 DNA follows: TGTGCCAGTGACAGGGAGAACTATGGCTACACCTTC.

V usage is TRBV29-1 and J usage is TRBJ1-4, with D hard to call. The CDR3 is made up of 14 amino acids. The V gene lost 3 bases and the J gene lost 1 base, with 9 bases spanning the gap. Germline V gene data show CDR1 as SQVTM and CDR2 as ANQGSEA. The chain's CDR3 is CSVDVPGTNEKLFF. The CDR3, as DNA: TGCAGCGTTGATGTCCCGGGAACTAATGAAAAACTGTTTTTT. Complete variable domain (other parts from reference TRBV29-1 and TRBJ1-4): SAVISQKPSRDICQRGTSLTIQCQVDSQVTMMFWYRQQPGQSLTLIATANQGSEATYESGFVIDKFPISRPNLTFSTLTVSNMSPEDSSIYLCSVDVPGTNEKLFFGSGTQLSVL.

V is TRBV30 and J is TRBJ2-3; D perhaps matches TRBD2 (6 bases). CDR3 size: 15 residues. Germline values: CDR1 GTSNPN, CDR2 SVGIG (reference sequence). Deletions cut 2 bases from V and 0 bases from J, with 12 bases between. CDR3 in DNA: TGTGCCTGGAGTCTTCGGGGGTATAGCACAGATACGCAGTATTTT. Its protein product is CAWSLRGYSTDTQYF.